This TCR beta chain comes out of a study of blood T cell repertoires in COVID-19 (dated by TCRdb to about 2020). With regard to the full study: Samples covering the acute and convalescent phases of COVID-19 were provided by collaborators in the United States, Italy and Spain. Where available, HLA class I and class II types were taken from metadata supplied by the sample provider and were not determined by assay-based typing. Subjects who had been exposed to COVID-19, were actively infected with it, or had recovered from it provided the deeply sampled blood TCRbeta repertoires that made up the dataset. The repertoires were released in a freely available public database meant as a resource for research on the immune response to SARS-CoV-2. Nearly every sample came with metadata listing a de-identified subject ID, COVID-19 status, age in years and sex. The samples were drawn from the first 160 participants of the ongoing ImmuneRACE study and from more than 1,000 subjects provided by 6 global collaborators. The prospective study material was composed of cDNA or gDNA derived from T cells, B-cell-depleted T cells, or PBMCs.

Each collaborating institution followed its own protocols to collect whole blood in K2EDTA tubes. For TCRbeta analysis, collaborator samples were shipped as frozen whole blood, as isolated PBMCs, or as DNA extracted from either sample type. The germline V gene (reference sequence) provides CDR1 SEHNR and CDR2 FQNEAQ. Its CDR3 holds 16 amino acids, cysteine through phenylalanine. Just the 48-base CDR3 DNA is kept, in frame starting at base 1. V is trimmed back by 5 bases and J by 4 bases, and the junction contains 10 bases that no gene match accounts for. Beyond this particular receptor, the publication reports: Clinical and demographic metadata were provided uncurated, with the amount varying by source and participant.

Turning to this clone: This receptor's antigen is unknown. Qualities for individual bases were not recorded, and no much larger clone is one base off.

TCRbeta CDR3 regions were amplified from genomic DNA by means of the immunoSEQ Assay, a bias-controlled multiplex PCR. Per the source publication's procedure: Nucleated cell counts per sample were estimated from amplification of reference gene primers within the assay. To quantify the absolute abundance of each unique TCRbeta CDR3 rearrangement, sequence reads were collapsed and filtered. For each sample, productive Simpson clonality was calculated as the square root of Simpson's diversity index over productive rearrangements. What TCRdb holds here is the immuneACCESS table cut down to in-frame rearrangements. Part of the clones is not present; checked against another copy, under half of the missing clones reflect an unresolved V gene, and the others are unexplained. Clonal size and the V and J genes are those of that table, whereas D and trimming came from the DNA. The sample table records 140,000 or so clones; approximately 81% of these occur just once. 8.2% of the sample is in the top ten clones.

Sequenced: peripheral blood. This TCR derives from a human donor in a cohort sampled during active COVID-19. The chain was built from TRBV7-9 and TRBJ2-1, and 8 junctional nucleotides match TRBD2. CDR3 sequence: CASSPPVAGFYNEQFF. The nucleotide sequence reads TGTGCCAGCAGCCCTCCGGTAGCGGGATTTTACAATGAGCAGTTCTTC.